This entry lists 17 T cell receptor beta chains sequenced from one sample in a study of blood T cell repertoires in COVID-19. Data came from immunoSEQ multiplex PCR; TCRdb stores just in-frame clones and leaves some out. The sample carries more than 250,000 clones, roughly 90% recorded once. The sequencing sample was made of peripheral blood. The receptors originated from a man younger than 35 who had recovered from COVID-19.

J is TRBJ1-1 and V is TRBV6-6, with D perhaps TRBD1 (5 bases). This CDR3 has 15 amino acids. The ends were cut back, 2 bases at V and 6 bases at J, with 16 bases in the middle. Germline V gives CDR1 MNHNY, CDR2 SVGAGI (reference sequence). The CDR3 DNA sequence: TGTGCCAGCAGTTACCCTGCCTCAGGGAAGTCTGAAGCTTTCTTT. The encoded protein is CASSYPASGKSEAFF.

This chain connects TRBV29-1 to TRBJ2-6; a weak D match, TRBD1 (6 bases). Germline CDR1 SQVTM, CDR2 ANQGSEA. The CDR3 has 16 residues. Trimming removed 6 bases from V and 0 bases from J, with 15 bases in between. The CDR3 loop reads CSVNPLGGSGANVLTF. In DNA form, the CDR3 reads TGCAGCGTAAATCCATTAGGGGGCTCTGGGGCCAACGTCCTGACTTTC.

The chain carries TRBV18 and TRBJ2-3, with D unresolved. Trimming left V 3 bases short and J 6 bases short, with 10 bases between. Per germline, CDR1 KGHSH and CDR2 LQKENI. This CDR3 has 13 amino acids. The CDR3 region is CASSPQAYDTQYF. CDR3 sequence (DNA): TGTGCCAGCTCACCCCAAGCGTACGATACGCAGTATTTT.

The chain combines TRBV7-2 with TRBJ2-3, with 10 bases aligning to TRBD1. The J segment lost 4 bases and the V segment lost 5 bases, leaving 3 bases of the junction unmatched. The CDR3 is 14 residues long. Germline V gene lookup returns CDR1 SGHTA and CDR2 FQGNSA. The CDR3, as DNA: TGTGCCAGCAGCCAGGACAGGGGGTCAGATACGCAGTATTTT. It translates to CASSQDRGSDTQYF.

This clone was observed a handful of times. The V and J genes are TRBV27 and TRBJ2-2; D possibly corresponds to TRBD1 (6 bases). The CDR3 spans 16 residues. Germline V gene data show CDR1 as MNHEY and CDR2 as SMNVEV (reference sequence). V gave up 6 bases and J gave up 1 base, with 15 bases separating them. The CDR3 loop is CASRVQGRGNTGELFF. CDR3 coding DNA: TGTGCCAGCAGGGTACAGGGTAGGGGGAACACCGGGGAGCTGTTTTTT.

The rearrangement joins TRBV5-4 to TRBJ2-5, with TRBD2 as a possible D gene (6 bases). CDR1 and CDR2 from the germline V gene are SGHNT and YYREEE (reference sequence). There are 18 residues in the CDR3. The ends were cut back, 4 bases at V and 4 bases at J, with 26 bases in the middle. DNA for the CDR3: TGTGCCAGCAGCCCACTAGGGAGGCGGGAAAGTCTGGTAGAGACCCAGTACTTC. Amino acid sequence: CASSPLGRRESLVETQYF.

The gene calls are TRBV12-3 or TRBV12-4 and TRBJ2-5, with D perhaps matching TRBD2 (7 bases). This CDR3 region has 12 residues. V lost 7 bases to trimming and J lost 4 bases, with 10 bases between them. The CDR3 DNA reads TGTGCCAGCAAGGGGGGGCCAGAGACCCAGTACTTC. Its translation: CASKGGPETQYF.

The DNA for the CDR3 is TGTGCCAGTAGTAGAAGGGACAGGGACGACGAGCAGTACTTC. Amino acid sequence: CASSRRDRDDEQYF. The rearrangement uses TRBV19 and TRBJ2-7, with 9 positions matching TRBD1. After removal of 4 bases from V and 5 bases from J, the junction contained 6 bases not matched to a gene. The V gene's germline CDR1 is LNHDA and CDR2 SQIVND (reference sequence). The CDR3 spans 14 residues.

The rearrangement joins TRBV19 to TRBJ2-2, with D maybe TRBD1 (5 bases). This CDR3 spans 15 amino acids. Trimming pared 7 bases from V and 1 base from J, leaving 13 bases between. Germline loops: CDR1 LNHDA, CDR2 SQIVND (reference sequence). Here the CDR3 DNA reads TGTGCCAGTAATAGGGATACAGGGAACACCGGGGAGCTGTTTTTT. This codes for CASNRDTGNTGELFF. Full variable domain (rest looked up from reference TRBV19 and TRBJ2-2): DGGITQSPKYLFRKEGQNVTLSCEQNLNHDAMYWYRQDPGQGLRLIYYSQIVNDFQKGDIAEGYSVSREKKESFPLTVTSAQKNPTAFYLCASNRDTGNTGELFFGEGSRLTVL.

This chain connects TRBV4-3 to TRBJ1-1; maybe TRBD1 (6 bases). The ends were cut back, 4 bases at V and 6 bases at J, with 21 bases in the middle. The CDR3 spans 16 residues. In germline, CDR1 is LGHNA, CDR2 YSLEER. The CDR3 DNA is TGCGCCAGCAGCCCGAGCGACCAGGGGCGAGTCGCTGAAGCTTTCTTT. This codes for CASSPSDQGRVAEAFF.

V gene TRBV19 combines with J gene TRBJ1-2; 8 bases fit TRBD1. V was pared by 4 bases and J by 2 bases, with 6 bases of the junction left unmatched. The CDR3 contains 15 residues. Germline V gene sequence: CDR1 LNHDA, CDR2 SQIVND (reference sequence). The CDR3 DNA reads TGTGCCAGTAGTAGGACAGGGAGTTCGAACTATGGCTACACCTTC. It codes for CASSRTGSSNYGYTF.

This clone was seen just once. The CDR3 DNA follows: TGTGCCAGCAGGCGGACAGGGGTTGACAATGAGCAGTTCTTC. This sequence encodes CASRRTGVDNEQFF. V and J are TRBV9 and TRBJ2-1, with 9 bases lining up with TRBD1. V was pared by 5 bases and J by 5 bases, with 5 bases of the junction left unmatched. Germline CDR1 SGDLS, CDR2 YYNGEE. The CDR3 sequence is 14 residues long.

This chain links TRBV11-3 with TRBJ2-7, with 15 positions matching TRBD2. The ends lost 0 bases at V and 7 bases at J; junction bases unmatched: 1. Germline CDR1 is SGHNT and CDR2 is YENEEA. This CDR3 has 15 amino acids. In DNA form, the CDR3 reads TGTGCCAGCAGCTTAGACGGGACTAGCGGGAGGGAGCAGTACTTC. Protein: CASSLDGTSGREQYF. The full variable domain, with the rest looked up from reference TRBV11-3 and TRBJ2-7, is EAGVVQSPRYKIIEKKQPVAFWCNPISGHNTLYWYLQNLGQGPELLIRYENEEAVDDSQLPKDRFSAERLKGVDSTLKIQPAELGDSAVYLCASSLDGTSGREQYFGPGTRLTVT.

The rearrangement joins TRBV7-3 to TRBJ2-1, with D uncertain. CDR3 size: 16 residues. V gave up 4 bases and J gave up 0 bases, with 13 bases separating them. CDR1 and CDR2 (germline): SGHTA, FQGTGA. For the CDR3, the DNA is TGTGCCAGCAGCTCCCTAGTATCCAGCTCCTACAATGAGCAGTTCTTC. It translates to CASSSLVSSSYNEQFF.

The V gene is TRBV20-1, the J gene TRBJ1-2; possible D gene TRBD1, 5 bases. The CDR3 loop spans 11 amino acids. The V gene lost 4 bases and the J gene lost 6 bases, with 9 bases spanning the gap. CDR1 DFQATT and CDR2 SNEGSKA come from the germline V gene (reference sequence). The CDR3 spells CSANSGDGYTF. The CDR3 DNA reads as TGCAGTGCTAATTCGGGGGATGGCTACACCTTC.

J is TRBJ2-7 and V is TRBV4-1, with TRBD1 as a possible D gene (6 bases). Deletions cut 4 bases from V and 4 bases from J, with 17 bases between. Germline CDR1 reads MGHRA; CDR2 reads YSYEKL. This CDR3 contains 15 residues. The CDR3 is CASSRQQGNGYEQYF. Here the CDR3 DNA reads TGCGCCAGCAGCCGCCAACAGGGTAATGGGTACGAGCAGTACTTC.

This clone was found once. V is TRBV3-1 (or the pseudogene TRBV3-2) and J is TRBJ1-2; D call uncertain. Trimming removed 2 bases at V and 5 bases at J, with 6 bases between. This CDR3 contains 12 residues. CDR1 LGHDT and CDR2 YNNKEL come from the germline V gene (reference sequence). The DNA for the CDR3 is TGTGCCAGCAGCCAACGGGGATATGGCTACACCTTC. Its protein is CASSQRGYGYTF.